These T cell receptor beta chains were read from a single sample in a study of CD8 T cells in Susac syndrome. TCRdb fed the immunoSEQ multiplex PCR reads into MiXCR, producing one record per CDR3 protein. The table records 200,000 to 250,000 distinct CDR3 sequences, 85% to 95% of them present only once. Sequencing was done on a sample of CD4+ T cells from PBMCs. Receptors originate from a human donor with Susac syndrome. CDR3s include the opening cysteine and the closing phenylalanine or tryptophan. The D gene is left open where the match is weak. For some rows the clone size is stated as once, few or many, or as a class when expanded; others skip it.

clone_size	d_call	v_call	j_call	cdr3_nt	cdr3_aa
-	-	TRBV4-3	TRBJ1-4	TGCGCCAGCAGCCAAGATCCGACAGTAGAAGAAAAACTGTTTTTT	CASSQDPTVEEKLFF
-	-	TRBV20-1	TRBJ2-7	TGCAGTGCTAGAGGCCCCGGGGCTCACTCCTACGAGCAGTACTTC	CSARGPGAHSYEQYF
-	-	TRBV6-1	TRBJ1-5	TGTGCCAGCAGTGAAGCGTTCGATCAGCCCCAGCATTTT	CASSEAFDQPQHF
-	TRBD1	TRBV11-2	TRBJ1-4	TGTGCCAGCAGCTTAGCCCAGGGGGCGCGAGATAATGAAAAACTGTTTTTT	CASSLAQGARDNEKLFF
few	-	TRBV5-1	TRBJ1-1	TGTGCCAGCAGCTTAAACTTAAACACTGAAGCTTTCTTT	CASSLNLNTEAFF
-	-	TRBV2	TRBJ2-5	TGTGCCAGCAAGATTCTTCCCCAAGAGACCCAGTACTTC	CASKILPQETQYF
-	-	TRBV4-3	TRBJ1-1	TGCGCCAGCAGCCAAGAGCTACAGGGCAAAGCTTTCTTT	CASSQELQGKAFF
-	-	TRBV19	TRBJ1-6	TGTGCCAGTAGTATATACCAGGTCAGGTCACCCCTCCACTTT	CASSIYQVRSPLHF
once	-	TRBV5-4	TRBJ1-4	TGTGCCAGCAGCTTGGACAGTAAGAATGAAAAACTGTTTTTT	CASSLDSKNEKLFF
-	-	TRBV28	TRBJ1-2	TGTGCCAGCAGTACTCGAGCCGGGTCCTATGGCTACACCTTC	CASSTRAGSYGYTF
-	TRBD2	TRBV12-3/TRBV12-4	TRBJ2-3	TGTGCCAGCACCACTAGCGGGTCAGATACGCAGTATTTT	CASTTSGSDTQYF
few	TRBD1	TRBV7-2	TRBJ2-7	TGTGCCAGCAGCTTATCAGGACAGGGGTACGAGCAGTACTTC	CASSLSGQGYEQYF
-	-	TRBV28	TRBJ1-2	TGTGCCATCTCAGGGACGGAAAGTAACTATGGCTACACCTTC	CAISGTESNYGYTF
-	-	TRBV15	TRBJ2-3	TGTGCCACCAGCAGACCAACCCGAGGGGGGAGCGGGGATACGCAGTATTTT	CATSRPTRGGSGDTQYF
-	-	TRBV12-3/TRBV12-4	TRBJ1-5	TGTGCCAGCAGTTGGAGGGAGAGCTATCAGCCCCAGCATTTT	CASSWRESYQPQHF
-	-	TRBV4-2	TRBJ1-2	TGTGCCAGCAGCCAAGATCGGAACCCTGGCTACACCTTC	CASSQDRNPGYTF
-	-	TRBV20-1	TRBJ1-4	TGCAGTGCTTCTCAAGGCGGCGGGAAACTGTTTTTT	CSASQGGGKLFF
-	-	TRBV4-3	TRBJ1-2	TGCGCCAGCAGCCTACAACCTGGACAGTCGGGCGGTGGCTACACCTTC	CASSLQPGQSGGGYTF
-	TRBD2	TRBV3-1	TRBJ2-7	TGTGCCAGCAGCCTGAGAGGCGGGACTACCGTTAACGAGCAGTACTTC	CASSLRGGTTVNEQYF
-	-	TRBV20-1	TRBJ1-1	TGCAGTGCCCAGCGGGGGGGAGGGAACACTGAAGCTTTCTTT	CSAQRGGGNTEAFF
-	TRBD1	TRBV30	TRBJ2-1	TGTGCCTGGAGTGTACGGGGACAGGTCAACAATGAGCAGTTCTTC	CAWSVRGQVNNEQFF
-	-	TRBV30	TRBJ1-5	TGTGCCTGGAGCGCTACAGGGAATAGCAATCAGCCCCAGCATTTT	CAWSATGNSNQPQHF
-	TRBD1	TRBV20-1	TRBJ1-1	TGCAGTGCTAGAGTGTACGACAGGGCGAACACTGAAGCTTTCTTT	CSARVYDRANTEAFF
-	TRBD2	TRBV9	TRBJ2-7	TGTGCCAGCAGCGTAGGAGCGGGGGTCTACGAGCAGTACTTC	CASSVGAGVYEQYF
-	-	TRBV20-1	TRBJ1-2	TGCAGTGCTAGAATAATTTCTCTTGGGATGGCTGGACAGAACTATGGCTACACCTTC	CSARIISLGMAGQNYGYTF
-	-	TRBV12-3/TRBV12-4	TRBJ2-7	TGTGCCAGCAAGCCGGGGTGGTCCTACGAGCAGTACTTC	CASKPGWSYEQYF
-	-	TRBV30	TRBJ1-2	TGTGCCTGGAGCTCCCCCGGAGGAGATGGCTACACCTTC	CAWSSPGGDGYTF
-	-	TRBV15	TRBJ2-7	TGTGCCACCAGCAGAGATACTGGGCCGCAGTACTTC	CATSRDTGPQYF
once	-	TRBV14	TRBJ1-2	TGTGCCAGCAGCTCTAACAGGGAGGATGGCTACACCTTC	CASSSNREDGYTF
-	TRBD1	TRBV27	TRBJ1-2	TGTGCCAGCAGCAGCCGAACCCGGACAGGCCCAATTGGGGGCTACACCTTC	CASSSRTRTGPIGGYTF